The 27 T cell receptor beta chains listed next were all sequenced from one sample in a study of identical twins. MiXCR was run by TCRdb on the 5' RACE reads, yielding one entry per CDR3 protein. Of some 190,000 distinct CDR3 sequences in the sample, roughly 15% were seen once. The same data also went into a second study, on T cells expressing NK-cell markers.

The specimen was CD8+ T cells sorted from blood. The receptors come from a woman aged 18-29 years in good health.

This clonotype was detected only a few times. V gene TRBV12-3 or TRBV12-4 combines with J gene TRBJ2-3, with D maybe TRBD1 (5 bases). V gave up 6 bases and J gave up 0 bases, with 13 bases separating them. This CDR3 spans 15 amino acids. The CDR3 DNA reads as TGTGCCAGCAGCCCTCAGGGTTCTAGCACAGATACGCAGTATTTT. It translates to CASSPQGSSTDTQYF.

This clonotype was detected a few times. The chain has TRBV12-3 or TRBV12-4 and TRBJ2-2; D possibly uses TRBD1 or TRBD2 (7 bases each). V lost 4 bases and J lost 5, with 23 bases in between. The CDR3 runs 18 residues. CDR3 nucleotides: TGTGCCAGCAGTTCCCAGCAGGGGGGGGCGTCGGGGACCGGGGAGCTGTTTTTT. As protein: CASSSQQGGASGTGELFF.

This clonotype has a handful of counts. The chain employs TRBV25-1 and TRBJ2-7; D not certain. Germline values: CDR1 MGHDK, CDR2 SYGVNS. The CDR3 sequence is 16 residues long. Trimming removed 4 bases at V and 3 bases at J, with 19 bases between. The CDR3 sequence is CASSAPVSRKRYEQYF. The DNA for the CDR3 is TGTGCCAGCAGTGCCCCGGTGTCCCGGAAGCGCTACGAGCAGTACTTC.

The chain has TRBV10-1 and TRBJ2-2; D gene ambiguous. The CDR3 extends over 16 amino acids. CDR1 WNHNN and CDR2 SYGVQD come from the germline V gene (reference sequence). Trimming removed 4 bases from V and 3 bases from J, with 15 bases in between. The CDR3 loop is CASSVGPTTDTGELFF. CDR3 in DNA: TGCGCCAGCAGTGTCGGGCCGACCACGGACACCGGGGAGCTGTTTTTT.

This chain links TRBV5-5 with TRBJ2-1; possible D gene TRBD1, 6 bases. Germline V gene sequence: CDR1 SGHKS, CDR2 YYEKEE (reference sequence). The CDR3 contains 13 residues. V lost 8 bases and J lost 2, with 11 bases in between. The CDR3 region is CASWGTTYNEQFF. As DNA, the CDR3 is TGTGCCAGTTGGGGGACAACCTACAATGAGCAGTTCTTC.

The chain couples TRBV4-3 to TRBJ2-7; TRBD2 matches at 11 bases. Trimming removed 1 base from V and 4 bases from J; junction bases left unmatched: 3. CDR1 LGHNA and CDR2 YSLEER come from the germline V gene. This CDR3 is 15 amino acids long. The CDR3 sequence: CASSQGLAGSYEQYF. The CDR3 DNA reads TGCGCCAGCAGCCAAGGACTAGCGGGGAGTTACGAGCAGTACTTC.

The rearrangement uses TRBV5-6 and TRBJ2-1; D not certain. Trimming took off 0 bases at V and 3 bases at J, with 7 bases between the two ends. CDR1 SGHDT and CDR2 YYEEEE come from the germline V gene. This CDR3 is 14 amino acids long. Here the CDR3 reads CASSLASGYNEQFF. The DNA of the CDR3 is TGTGCCAGCAGCTTGGCTTCAGGCTACAATGAGCAGTTCTTC.

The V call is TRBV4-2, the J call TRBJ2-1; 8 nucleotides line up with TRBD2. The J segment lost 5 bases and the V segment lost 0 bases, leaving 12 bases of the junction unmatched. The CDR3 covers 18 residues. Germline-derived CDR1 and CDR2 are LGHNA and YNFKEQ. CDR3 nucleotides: TGTGCCAGCAGCCAAGATGAGCGAGGGGCCGGGGGGGACAATGAGCAGTTCTTC. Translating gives CASSQDERGAGGDNEQFF.

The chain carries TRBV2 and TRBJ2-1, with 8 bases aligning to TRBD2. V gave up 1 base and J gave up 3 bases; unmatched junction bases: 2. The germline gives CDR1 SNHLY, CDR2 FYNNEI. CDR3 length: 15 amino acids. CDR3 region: CASSEDRGGYNEQFF. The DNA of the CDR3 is TGTGCCAGCAGTGAAGACCGGGGGGGCTACAATGAGCAGTTCTTC.

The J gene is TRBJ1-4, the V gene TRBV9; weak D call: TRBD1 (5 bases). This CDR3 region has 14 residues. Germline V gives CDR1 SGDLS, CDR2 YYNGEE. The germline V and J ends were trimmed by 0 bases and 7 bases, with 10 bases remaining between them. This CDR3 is CASSVGGAREKLFF. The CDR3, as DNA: TGTGCCAGCAGCGTAGGGGGCGCACGTGAAAAACTGTTTTTT.

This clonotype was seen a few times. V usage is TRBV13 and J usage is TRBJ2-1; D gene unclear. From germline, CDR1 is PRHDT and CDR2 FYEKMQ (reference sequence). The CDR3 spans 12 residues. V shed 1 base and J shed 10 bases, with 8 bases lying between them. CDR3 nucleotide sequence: TGTGCCAGCAGCTTAGTAGGCCCGGAGCAGTTCTTC. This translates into CASSLVGPEQFF.

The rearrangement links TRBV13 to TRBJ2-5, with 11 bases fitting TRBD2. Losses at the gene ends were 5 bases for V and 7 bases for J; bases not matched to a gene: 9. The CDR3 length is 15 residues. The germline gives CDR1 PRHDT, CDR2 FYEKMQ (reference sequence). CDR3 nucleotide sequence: TGTGCCAGCAGCCAGCGACGGACTAGCGGGCGGACCCAGTACTTC. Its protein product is CASSQRRTSGRTQYF. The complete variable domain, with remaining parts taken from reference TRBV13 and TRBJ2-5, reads AAGVIQSPRHLIKEKRETATLKCYPIPRHDTVYWYQQGPGQDPQFLISFYEKMQSDKGSIPDRFSAQQFSDYHSELNMSSLELGDSALYFCASSQRRTSGRTQYFGPGTRLLVL.

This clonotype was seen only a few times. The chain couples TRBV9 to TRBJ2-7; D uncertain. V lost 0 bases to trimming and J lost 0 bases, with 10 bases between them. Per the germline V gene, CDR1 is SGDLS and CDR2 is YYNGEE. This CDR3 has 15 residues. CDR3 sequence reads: CASSVGGELSYEQYF. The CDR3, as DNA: TGTGCCAGCAGCGTAGGGGGTGAACTCTCCTACGAGCAGTACTTC.

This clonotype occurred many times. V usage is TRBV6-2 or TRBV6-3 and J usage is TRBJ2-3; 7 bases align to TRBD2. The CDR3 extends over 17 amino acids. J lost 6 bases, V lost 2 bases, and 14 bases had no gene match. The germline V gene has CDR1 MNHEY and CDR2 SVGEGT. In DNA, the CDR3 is TGTGCCAGCAGTTACCTCCCGAGGAGGGAGGGCCCCGATACGCAGTATTTT. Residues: CASSYLPRREGPDTQYF.

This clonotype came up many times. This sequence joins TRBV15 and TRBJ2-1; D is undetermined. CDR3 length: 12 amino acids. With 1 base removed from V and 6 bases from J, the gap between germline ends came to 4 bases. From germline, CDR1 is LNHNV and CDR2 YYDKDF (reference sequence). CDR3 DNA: TGTGCCACCAGCAGAGTTGGCAATGAGCAGTTCTTC. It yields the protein CATSRVGNEQFF.

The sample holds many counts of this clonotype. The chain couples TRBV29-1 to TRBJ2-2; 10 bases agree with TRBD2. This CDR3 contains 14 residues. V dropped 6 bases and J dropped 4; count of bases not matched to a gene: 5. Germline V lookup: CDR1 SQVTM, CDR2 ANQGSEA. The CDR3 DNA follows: TGCAGCGTATGGCTAGCGGGAGCCACCGGGGAGCTGTTTTTT. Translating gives CSVWLAGATGELFF.

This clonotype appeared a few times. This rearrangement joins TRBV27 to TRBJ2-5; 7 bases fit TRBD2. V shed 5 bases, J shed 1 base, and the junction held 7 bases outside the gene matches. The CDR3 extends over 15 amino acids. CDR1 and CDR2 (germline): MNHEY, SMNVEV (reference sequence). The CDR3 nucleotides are TGTGCCAGCAGTGCCCGCGCGGGGGTCCAAGAGACCCAGTACTTC. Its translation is CASSARAGVQETQYF.

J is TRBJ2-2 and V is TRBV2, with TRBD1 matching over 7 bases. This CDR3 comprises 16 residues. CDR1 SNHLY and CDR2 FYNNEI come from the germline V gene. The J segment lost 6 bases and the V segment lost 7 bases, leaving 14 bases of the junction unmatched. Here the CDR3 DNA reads TGTGCCAGCACATCTCCGGGACAGAAAGTATCCGGGGAGCTGTTTTTT. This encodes CASTSPGQKVSGELFF.

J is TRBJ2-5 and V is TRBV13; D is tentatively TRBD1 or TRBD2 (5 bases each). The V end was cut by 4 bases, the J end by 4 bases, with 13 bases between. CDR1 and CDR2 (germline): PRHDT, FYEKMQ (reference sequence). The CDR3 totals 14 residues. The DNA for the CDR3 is TGTGCCAGCAGCTGGGGCGAAGGAGGAGAGACCCAGTACTTC. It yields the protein CASSWGEGGETQYF.

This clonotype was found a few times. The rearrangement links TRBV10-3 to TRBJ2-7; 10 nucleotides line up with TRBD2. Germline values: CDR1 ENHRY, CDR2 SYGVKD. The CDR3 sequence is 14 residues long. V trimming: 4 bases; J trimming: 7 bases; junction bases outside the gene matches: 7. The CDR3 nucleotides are TGTGCCATCAGTGCCAGCGGGGGGGCTTTTGAGCAGTACTTC. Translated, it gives CAISASGGAFEQYF.

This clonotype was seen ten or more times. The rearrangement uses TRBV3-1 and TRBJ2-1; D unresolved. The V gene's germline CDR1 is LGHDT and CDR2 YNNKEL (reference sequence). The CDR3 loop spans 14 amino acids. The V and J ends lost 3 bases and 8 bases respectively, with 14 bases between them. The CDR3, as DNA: TGTGCCAGCAGCCATGGGCTGTCGCTCGATGAGCAGTTCTTC. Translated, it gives CASSHGLSLDEQFF.

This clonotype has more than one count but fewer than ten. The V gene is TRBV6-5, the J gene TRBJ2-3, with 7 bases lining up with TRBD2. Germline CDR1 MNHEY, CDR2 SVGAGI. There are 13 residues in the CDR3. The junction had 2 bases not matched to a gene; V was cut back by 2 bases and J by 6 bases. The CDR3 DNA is TGTGCCAGCAGTTACGCGGGAGAGGATACGCAGTATTTT. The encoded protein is CASSYAGEDTQYF.

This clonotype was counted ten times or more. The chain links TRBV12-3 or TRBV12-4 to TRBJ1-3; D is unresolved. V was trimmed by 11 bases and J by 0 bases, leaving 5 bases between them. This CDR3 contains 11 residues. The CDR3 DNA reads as TGTGCCGGGAGCTCTGGAAACACCATATATTTT. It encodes CAGSSGNTIYF.

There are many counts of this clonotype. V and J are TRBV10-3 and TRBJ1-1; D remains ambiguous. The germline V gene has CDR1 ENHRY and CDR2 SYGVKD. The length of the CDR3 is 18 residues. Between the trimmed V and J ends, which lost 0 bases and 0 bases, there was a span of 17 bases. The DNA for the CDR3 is TGTGCCATCAGTGAGTCTCGGGCAGTGCTGTGGATGAACACTGAAGCTTTCTTT. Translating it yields CAISESRAVLWMNTEAFF.

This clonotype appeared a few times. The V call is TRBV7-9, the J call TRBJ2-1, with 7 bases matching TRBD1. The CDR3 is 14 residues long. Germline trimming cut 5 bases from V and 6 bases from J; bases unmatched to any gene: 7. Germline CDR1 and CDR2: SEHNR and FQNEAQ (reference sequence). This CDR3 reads CASSRQGSSNEQFF. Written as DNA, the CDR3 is TGTGCCAGCAGCCGACAGGGCTCGAGCAATGAGCAGTTCTTC.

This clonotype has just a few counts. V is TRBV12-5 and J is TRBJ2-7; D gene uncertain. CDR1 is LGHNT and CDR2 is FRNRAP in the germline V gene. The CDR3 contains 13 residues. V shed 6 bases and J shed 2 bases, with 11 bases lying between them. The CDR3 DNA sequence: TGTGCTAGTGGCCTCTCTATCGCCTACGAGCAGTACTTC. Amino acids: CASGLSIAYEQYF.

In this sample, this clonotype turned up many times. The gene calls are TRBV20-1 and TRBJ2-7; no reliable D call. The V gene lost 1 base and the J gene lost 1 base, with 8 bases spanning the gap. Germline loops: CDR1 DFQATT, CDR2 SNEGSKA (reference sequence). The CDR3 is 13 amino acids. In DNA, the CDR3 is TGCAGTGCTAGAGTTCCTGATTCCTACGAGCAGTACTTC. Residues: CSARVPDSYEQYF.